The 21 T cell receptor beta chains below come from one sample, sequenced in a study of blood T cell repertoires in COVID-19. The method was immunoSEQ multiplex PCR; TCRdb's version includes in-frame clones alone and lacks a portion of them. The table lists some 30,000 clones, roughly 90% of them singletons. Sequenced material: peripheral blood. The receptors were gathered from a human donor with active COVID-19. The donor label of this sample is uncertain.

The chain couples TRBV19 to TRBJ1-2, with 9 bases identical to TRBD1. Germline CDR1 reads LNHDA; CDR2 reads SQIVND (reference sequence). V lost 4 bases to trimming and J lost 8 bases; unmatched junction nucleotides: 11. The CDR3 loop spans 15 amino acids. CDR3 coding DNA: TGTGCCAGTAGTACCCGAGGGACAGGGTCGCGGGGCTACACCTTC. Translating gives CASSTRGTGSRGYTF.

Written as DNA, the CDR3 is TGTGCCAGCTCACCAAGAGGGAGGAACGCAGATACGCAGTATTTT. It specifies CASSPRGRNADTQYF. This rearrangement joins TRBV18 to TRBJ2-3; a weak D match, TRBD2 (6 bases). Deletions cut 2 bases from V and 4 bases from J, with 13 bases between. The germline V gene encodes CDR1 KGHSH and CDR2 LQKENI. The CDR3 has 15 amino acids.

V gene TRBV3-1 (or the pseudogene TRBV3-2) combines with J gene TRBJ2-7; D not resolved. Germline V gives CDR1 LGHDT, CDR2 YNNKEL (reference sequence). CDR3 length equals 15 residues. V was shortened by 2 bases and J by 3 bases, with 14 bases between the two germline ends. CDR3 nucleotides: TGTGCCAGCAGCCAATGTGATAAGCAAAACTACGAGCAGTACTTC. Protein sequence: CASSQCDKQNYEQYF.

V and J are TRBV5-4 and TRBJ2-2, with D possibly TRBD2 on 7 matching bases. V was shortened by 0 bases and J by 5 bases, with 14 bases between the two germline ends. This CDR3 region has 16 residues. Germline-derived CDR1 and CDR2 are SGHNT and YYREEE (reference sequence). CDR3 sequence reads: CASSLAGGPRTGELFF. CDR3 coding DNA: TGTGCCAGCAGCTTGGCCGGGGGGCCTAGGACCGGGGAGCTGTTTTTT.

The chain carries TRBV5-1 and TRBJ1-1; D might be TRBD1 (5 bases). CDR3 length: 13 residues. Trimming took off 4 bases at V and 2 bases at J, with 9 bases between the two ends. From germline, CDR1 is SGHRS and CDR2 YFSETQ. The CDR3 spells CASSVTGNTEAFF. The CDR3 nucleotides are TGCGCCAGCAGCGTAACAGGAAACACTGAAGCTTTCTTT.

CDR3 sequence reads: CASVSGRAGELFF. CDR3 coding DNA: TGTGCCAGCGTTAGCGGGAGGGCCGGGGAGCTGTTTTTT. The rearrangement joins TRBV6-5 to TRBJ2-2; 11 bases are shared with TRBD2. CDR1 MNHEY and CDR2 SVGAGI come from the germline V gene. The V and J ends lost 8 bases and 6 bases, in that order; junction bases with no gene match: 2. The CDR3 is made up of 13 amino acids.

This chain connects TRBV7-2 to TRBJ2-3; the match to TRBD1 covers 7 bases. Germline CDR1 is SGHTA and CDR2 is FQGNSA. Trimming cost V 4 bases and J 2 bases; bases outside gene matches: 9. The CDR3 is 16 residues long. CDR3 amino acids: CASSSPRGRVTDTQYF. The CDR3 coding sequence is TGTGCCAGCAGCTCCCCGAGGGGGCGCGTCACAGATACGCAGTATTTT. Full variable domain (remainder filled in from reference TRBV7-2 and TRBJ2-3): GAGVSQSPSNKVTEKGKDVELRCDPISGHTALYWYRQSLGQGLEFLIYFQGNSAPDKSGLPSDRFSAERTGGSVSTLTIQRTQQEDSAVYLCASSSPRGRVTDTQYFGPGTRLTVL.

The chain joins TRBV27 to TRBJ2-3; the D is unclear. There are 14 residues in the CDR3. CDR1 is MNHEY and CDR2 is SMNVEV in the germline V gene (reference sequence). The V end was cut by 6 bases, the J end by 1 base, with 11 bases between. The CDR3 DNA is TGTGCCAGCAGCGACTTATCCCGCACAGATACGCAGTATTTT. Protein product: CASSDLSRTDTQYF.

V gene TRBV27 combines with J gene TRBJ1-5, with 11 nucleotides matching TRBD1. This CDR3 is built from 16 residues. Germline V gives CDR1 MNHEY, CDR2 SMNVEV (reference sequence). V shed 3 bases and J 6 bases; nucleotides not matched to a gene: 7. CDR3 sequence reads: CASSFSPGTGGQPQHF. Written as DNA, the CDR3 is TGTGCCAGCAGTTTTTCCCCGGGGACAGGGGGTCAGCCCCAGCATTTT.

This rearrangement joins TRBV12-5 to TRBJ2-1; 10 bases are a match to TRBD2. The CDR3 loop spans 15 amino acids. Germline CDR1 and CDR2: LGHNT and FRNRAP. V shed 2 bases, J shed 4 bases, and the junction held 2 bases outside the gene matches. CDR3 DNA: TGTGCTAGTGGTTTGATAGCGGGAGGTTACAATGAGCAGTTCTTC. Protein sequence: CASGLIAGGYNEQFF.

This chain connects TRBV6-5 to TRBJ2-1; 11 nucleotides match TRBD2. This CDR3 region has 16 residues. Germline trimming cut 4 bases from V and 1 base from J; bases unmatched to any gene: 3. Germline CDR1 MNHEY, CDR2 SVGAGI. In DNA form, the CDR3 reads TGTGCCAGCAGTTCTAGCGGGGGGACATCCTACAATGAGCAGTTCTTC. Encoded protein: CASSSSGGTSYNEQFF.

The chain carries TRBV7-8 and TRBJ1-2; the match to TRBD1 covers 7 bases. The germline CDR1 and CDR2 sequences are SGHVS and FQNEAQ. Trimming removed 5 bases from V and 6 bases from J; junction bases left unmatched: 6. The CDR3 extends over 13 amino acids. The CDR3 DNA reads TGTGCCAGCAGCCCGACAGGGATGAATGGCTACACCTTC. Amino acid sequence: CASSPTGMNGYTF.

J is TRBJ2-3 and V is TRBV9; the match to TRBD2 covers 8 bases. Losses at the gene ends were 0 bases for V and 3 bases for J; bases not matched to a gene: 15. Looked up from germline, CDR1 is SGDLS and CDR2 is YYNGEE. The CDR3 runs to 19 residues. CDR3 sequence (DNA): TGTGCCAGCAGCGTAGGACCCCCTCGGGTAGCGGGATTGACAGATACGCAGTATTTT. Amino acid sequence: CASSVGPPRVAGLTDTQYF. The full variable domain, in which reference TRBV9 and TRBJ2-3 provide the parts outside the CDR3, is DSGVTQTPKHLITATGQRVTLRCSPRSGDLSVYWYQQSLDQGLQFLIQYYNGEERAKGNILERFSAQQFPDLHSELNLSSLELGDSALYFCASSVGPPRVAGLTDTQYFGPGTRLTVL.

The chain employs TRBV25-1 and TRBJ1-5; 7 bases map to TRBD1. CDR1 MGHDK and CDR2 SYGVNS come from the germline V gene. This CDR3 region has 14 residues. J lost 3 bases, V lost 5 bases, and 4 bases had no gene match. The DNA of the CDR3 is TGTGCCAGCAGTCAAACAGGGGTCAATCAGCCCCAGCATTTT. This codes for CASSQTGVNQPQHF.

This chain uses TRBV10-1 with TRBJ1-5; a weak D match, TRBD1 (5 bases). V shed 10 bases and J shed 2 bases, with 15 bases lying between them. Germline CDR1 WNHNN, CDR2 SYGVQD (reference sequence). This CDR3 spans 14 amino acids. CDR3 DNA: TGCGCCATCACGCAGGGTGGGGGCAATCAGCCCCAGCATTTT. It encodes CAITQGGGNQPQHF.

The chain employs TRBV28 and TRBJ2-3, with TRBD2 identical over 9 bases. Trimming took 6 bases from V and 3 from J; bases not matched to a gene: 10. The CDR3 consists of 16 residues. The germline gives CDR1 MDHEN, CDR2 SYDVKM. The CDR3 loop reads CASSSTGLAMTDTQYF. CDR3 in DNA: TGTGCCAGCAGCTCAACAGGACTAGCGATGACAGATACGCAGTATTTT.

The V and J genes are TRBV5-1 and TRBJ2-3, with 8 bases aligning to TRBD2. The CDR3 extends over 14 amino acids. The V gene end was trimmed by 10 bases and the J gene end by 4 bases; junction bases not matched to a gene: 11. CDR1 SGHRS and CDR2 YFSETQ come from the germline V gene. In DNA, the CDR3 is TGCGCCGGATCCTCAGGGACTAGTGCAGATACGCAGTATTTT. This translates into CAGSSGTSADTQYF.

The chain carries TRBV2 and TRBJ2-7, with D possibly being TRBD1 (6 bases). V lost 7 bases to trimming and J lost 3 bases, with 13 bases between them. This CDR3 comprises 13 residues. Germline V gives CDR1 SNHLY, CDR2 FYNNEI. Here the CDR3 reads CASNRDKGYEQYF. For the CDR3, the DNA is TGTGCCAGCAATCGGGACAAGGGCTACGAGCAGTACTTC. The variable domain in full, with the rest retrieved from reference TRBV2 and TRBJ2-7, is EPEVTQTPSHQVTQMGQEVILRCVPISNHLYFYWYRQILGQKVEFLVSFYNNEISEKSEIFDDQFSVERPDGSNFTLKIRSTKLEDSAMYFCASNRDKGYEQYFGPGTRLTVT.

This chain uses TRBV27 with TRBJ2-1; the match to TRBD2 covers 12 bases. The ends lost 6 bases at V and 10 bases at J; junction bases unmatched: 7. Germline lookup yields CDR1 MNHEY and CDR2 SMNVEV (reference sequence). This CDR3 spans 14 amino acids. CDR3: CASREPGLAGEQFF. The CDR3 bases are TGTGCCAGCAGAGAGCCGGGACTAGCGGGCGAGCAGTTCTTC.

V is TRBV11-2 and J is TRBJ1-5; unclear D gene. The CDR3 is made up of 14 amino acids. Germline V gene lookup returns CDR1 SGHAT and CDR2 FQNNGV. V was shortened by 4 bases and J by 2 bases, with 9 bases between the two germline ends. The CDR3 sequence: CASSSLSGNQPQHF. The CDR3 nucleotides are TGTGCCAGCAGCTCGCTTTCGGGCAATCAGCCCCAGCATTTT.

The J gene is TRBJ1-2, the V gene TRBV6-5; no clear D. The ends were cut back, 2 bases at V and 4 bases at J, with 8 bases in the middle. The CDR3 is 13 residues long. The germline CDR1 and CDR2 sequences are MNHEY and SVGAGI. In DNA, the CDR3 is TGTGCCAGCAGTTACGAGGGCCTCTATGGCTACACCTTC. It encodes CASSYEGLYGYTF.